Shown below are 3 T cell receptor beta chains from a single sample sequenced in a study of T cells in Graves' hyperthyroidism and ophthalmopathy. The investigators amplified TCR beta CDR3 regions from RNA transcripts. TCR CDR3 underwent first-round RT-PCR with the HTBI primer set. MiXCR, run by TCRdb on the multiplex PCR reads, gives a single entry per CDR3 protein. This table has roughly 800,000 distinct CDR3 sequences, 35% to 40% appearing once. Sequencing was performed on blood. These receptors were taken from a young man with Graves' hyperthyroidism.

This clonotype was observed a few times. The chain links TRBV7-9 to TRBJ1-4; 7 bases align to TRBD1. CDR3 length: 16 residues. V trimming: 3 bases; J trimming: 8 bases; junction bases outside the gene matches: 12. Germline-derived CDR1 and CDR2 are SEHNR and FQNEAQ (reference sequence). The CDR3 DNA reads TGTGCCAGCAGCTTGGTGGGGACAGATCGATGGGAAAAACTGTTTTTT. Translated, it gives CASSLVGTDRWEKLFF.

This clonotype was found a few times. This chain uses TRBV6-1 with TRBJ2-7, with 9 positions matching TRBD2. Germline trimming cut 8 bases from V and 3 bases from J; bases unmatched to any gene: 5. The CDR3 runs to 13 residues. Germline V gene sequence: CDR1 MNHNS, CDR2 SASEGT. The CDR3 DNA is TGTGCCAGCTCGGCGACTAGCGGCTACGAGCAGTACTTC. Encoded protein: CASSATSGYEQYF.

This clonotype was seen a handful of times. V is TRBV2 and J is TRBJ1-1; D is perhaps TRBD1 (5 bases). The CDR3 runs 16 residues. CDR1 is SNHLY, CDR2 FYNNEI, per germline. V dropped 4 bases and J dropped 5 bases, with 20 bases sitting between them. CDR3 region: CASSGSGGPLTTEAFF. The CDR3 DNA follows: TGTGCCAGCAGTGGTTCGGGGGGTCCCCTAACGACTGAAGCTTTCTTT.